The T cell receptor beta chain under discussion was sequenced for a study of blood T cell repertoires in COVID-19. Study background: Donors in the United States, Italy and Spain gave samples during acute or convalescent COVID-19.

Assay: immunoSEQ multiplex PCR; the TCRdb copy retains only in-frame clones and omits some. The sample lists fewer than 350,000 clones; 75% to 85% were seen once. The V end lost 5 bases, the J end lost 8 bases, and 12 bases lay between the germline ends. There are 13 residues in the CDR3. Germline V gene sequence: CDR1 SGHTA, CDR2 FQGTGA. The material sequenced was peripheral blood. The V call is TRBV7-3, the J call TRBJ2-2; D not resolved. The receptor was isolated from a human donor in a cohort sampled during active COVID-19. This chain's CDR3 is CASSPRVDGELFF. CDR3 coding DNA: TGTGCCAGCAGCCCTAGAGTGGATGGGGAGCTGTTTTTT.